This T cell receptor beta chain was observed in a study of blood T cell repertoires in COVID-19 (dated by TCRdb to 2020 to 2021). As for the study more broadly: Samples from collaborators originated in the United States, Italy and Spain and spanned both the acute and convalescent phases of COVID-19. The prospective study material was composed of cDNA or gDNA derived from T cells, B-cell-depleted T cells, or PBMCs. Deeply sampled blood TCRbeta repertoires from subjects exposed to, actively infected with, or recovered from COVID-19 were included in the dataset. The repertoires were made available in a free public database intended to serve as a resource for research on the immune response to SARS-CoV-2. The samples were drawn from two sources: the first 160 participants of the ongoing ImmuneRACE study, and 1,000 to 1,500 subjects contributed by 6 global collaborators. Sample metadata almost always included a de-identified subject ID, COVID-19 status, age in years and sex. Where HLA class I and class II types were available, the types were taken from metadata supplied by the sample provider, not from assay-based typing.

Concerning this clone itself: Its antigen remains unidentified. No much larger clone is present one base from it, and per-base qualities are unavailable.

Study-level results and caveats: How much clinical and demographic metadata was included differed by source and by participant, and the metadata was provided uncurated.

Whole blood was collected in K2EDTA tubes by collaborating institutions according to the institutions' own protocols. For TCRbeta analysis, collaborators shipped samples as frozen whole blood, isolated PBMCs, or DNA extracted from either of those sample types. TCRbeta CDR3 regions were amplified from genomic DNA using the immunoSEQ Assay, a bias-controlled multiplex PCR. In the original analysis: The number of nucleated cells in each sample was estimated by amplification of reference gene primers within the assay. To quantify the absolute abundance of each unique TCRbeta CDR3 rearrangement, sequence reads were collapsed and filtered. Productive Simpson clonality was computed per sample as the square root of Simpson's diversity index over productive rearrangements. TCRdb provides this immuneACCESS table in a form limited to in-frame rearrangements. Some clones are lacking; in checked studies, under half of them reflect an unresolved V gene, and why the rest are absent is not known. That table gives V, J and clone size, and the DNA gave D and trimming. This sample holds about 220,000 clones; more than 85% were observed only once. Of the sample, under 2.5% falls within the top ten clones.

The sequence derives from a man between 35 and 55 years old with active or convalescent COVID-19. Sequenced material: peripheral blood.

The encoded CDR3 is CASTPRGTAPYNSPLHF. The DNA sequence reads TGTGCCAGCACCCCGAGAGGGACAGCCCCCTATAATTCACCCCTCCACTTT. Recombination linked TRBV25-1 to TRBJ1-6; 7 central nucleotides agree with TRBD1. The germline V gene sets CDR1 to MGHDK and CDR2 to SYGVNS. The CDR3 holds 17 amino acids from the cysteine to the phenylalanine. Solely the CDR3 DNA is kept, with 51 bases framed from the first base. V trim: 7 bases; J trim: 2 bases; unmatched bases: 11.